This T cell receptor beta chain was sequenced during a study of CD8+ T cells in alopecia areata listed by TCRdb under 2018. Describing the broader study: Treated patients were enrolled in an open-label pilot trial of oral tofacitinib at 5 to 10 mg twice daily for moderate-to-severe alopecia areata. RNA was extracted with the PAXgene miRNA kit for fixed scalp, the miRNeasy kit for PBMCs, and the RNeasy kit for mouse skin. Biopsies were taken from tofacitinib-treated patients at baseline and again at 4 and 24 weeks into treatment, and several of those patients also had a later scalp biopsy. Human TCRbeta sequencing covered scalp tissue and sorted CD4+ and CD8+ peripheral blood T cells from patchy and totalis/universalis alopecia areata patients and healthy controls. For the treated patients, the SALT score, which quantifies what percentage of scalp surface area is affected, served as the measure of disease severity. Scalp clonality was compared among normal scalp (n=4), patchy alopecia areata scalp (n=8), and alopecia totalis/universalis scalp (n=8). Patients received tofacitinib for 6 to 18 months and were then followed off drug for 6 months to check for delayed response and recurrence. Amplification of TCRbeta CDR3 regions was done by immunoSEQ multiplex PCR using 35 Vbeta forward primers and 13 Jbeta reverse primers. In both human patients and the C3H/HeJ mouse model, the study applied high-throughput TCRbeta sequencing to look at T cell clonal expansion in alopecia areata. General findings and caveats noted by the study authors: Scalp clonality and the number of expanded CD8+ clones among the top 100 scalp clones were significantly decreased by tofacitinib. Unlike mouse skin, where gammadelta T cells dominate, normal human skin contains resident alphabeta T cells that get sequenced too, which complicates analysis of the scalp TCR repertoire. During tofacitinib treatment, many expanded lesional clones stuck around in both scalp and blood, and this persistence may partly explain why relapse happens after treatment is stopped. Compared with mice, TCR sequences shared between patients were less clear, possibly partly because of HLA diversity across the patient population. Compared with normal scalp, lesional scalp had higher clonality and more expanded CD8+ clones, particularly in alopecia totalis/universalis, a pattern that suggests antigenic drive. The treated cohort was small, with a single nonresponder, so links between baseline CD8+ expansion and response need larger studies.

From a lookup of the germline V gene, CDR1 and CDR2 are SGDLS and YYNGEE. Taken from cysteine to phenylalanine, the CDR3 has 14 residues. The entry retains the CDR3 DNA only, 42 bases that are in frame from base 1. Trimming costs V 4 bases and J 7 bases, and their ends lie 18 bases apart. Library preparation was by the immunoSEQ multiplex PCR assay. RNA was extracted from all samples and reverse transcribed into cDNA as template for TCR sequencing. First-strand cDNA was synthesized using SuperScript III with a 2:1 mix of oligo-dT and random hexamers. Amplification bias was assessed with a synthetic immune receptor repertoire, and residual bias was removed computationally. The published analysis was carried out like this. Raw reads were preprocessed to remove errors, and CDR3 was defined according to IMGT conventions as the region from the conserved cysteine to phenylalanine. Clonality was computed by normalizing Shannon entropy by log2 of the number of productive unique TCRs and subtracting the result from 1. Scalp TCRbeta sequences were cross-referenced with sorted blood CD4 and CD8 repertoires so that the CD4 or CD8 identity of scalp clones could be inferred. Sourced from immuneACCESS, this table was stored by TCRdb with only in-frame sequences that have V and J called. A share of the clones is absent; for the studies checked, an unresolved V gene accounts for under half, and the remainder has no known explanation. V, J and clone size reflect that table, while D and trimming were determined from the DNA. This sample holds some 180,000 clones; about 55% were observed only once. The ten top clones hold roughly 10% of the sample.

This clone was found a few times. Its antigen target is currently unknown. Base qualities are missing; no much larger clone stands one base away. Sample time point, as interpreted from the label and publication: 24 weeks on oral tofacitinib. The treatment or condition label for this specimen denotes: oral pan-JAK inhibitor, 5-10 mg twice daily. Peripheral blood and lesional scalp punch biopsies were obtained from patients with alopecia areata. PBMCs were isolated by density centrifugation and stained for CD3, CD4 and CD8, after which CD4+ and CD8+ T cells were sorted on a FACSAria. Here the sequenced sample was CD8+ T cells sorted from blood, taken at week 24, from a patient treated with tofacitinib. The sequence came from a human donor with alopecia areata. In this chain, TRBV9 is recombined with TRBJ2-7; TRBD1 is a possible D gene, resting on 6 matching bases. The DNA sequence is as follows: TGTGCCAGCAGCTCGACAGGTCGGTCGCGAGAGCAGTACTTC. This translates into CASSSTGRSREQYF.